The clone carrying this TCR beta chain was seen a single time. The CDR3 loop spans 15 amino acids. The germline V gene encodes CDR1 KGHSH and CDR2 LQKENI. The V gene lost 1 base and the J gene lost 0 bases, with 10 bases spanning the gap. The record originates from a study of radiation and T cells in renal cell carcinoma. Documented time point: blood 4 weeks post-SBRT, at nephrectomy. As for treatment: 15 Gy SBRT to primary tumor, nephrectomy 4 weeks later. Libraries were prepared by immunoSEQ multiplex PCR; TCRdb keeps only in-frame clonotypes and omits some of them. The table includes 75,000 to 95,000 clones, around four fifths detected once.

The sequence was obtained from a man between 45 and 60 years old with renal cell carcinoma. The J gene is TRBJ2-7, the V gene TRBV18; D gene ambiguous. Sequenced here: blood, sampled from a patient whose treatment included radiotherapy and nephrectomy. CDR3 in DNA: TGTGCCAGCTCACCACGGGAAGGGATCTCCTACGAGCAGTACTTC. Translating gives CASSPREGISYEQYF. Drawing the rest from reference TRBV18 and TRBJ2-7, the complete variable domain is NAGVMQNPRHLVRRRGQEARLRCSPMKGHSHVYWYRQLPEEGLKFMVYLQKENIIDESGMPKERFSAEFPKEGPSILRIQQVVRGDSAAYFCASSPREGISYEQYFGPGTRLTVT.